These 23 T cell receptor beta chains came from one sample sequenced in a study of T-cell reconstitution after alpha-beta-depleted transplantation in children. A TCRbeta library incorporating unique molecular identifiers was prepared. One entry per CDR3 protein results from TCRdb running MiXCR on the PCR reads. The data show 490,000 or so distinct CDR3 sequences, around 13% seen once. Sample: PBMCs from the stem cell graft donor, taken from the stem cell graft. The receptors were sampled from a human donor who donated a stem cell graft to a child with combined immunodeficiency.

This clonotype came up a few times. This rearrangement joins TRBV13 to TRBJ2-3; 8 nucleotides match TRBD2. The V gene end was trimmed by 5 bases and the J gene end by 0 bases; junction bases not matched to a gene: 10. The CDR3 is 17 residues long. Germline assignment: CDR1 PRHDT and CDR2 FYEKMQ (reference sequence). The CDR3 is CASSPSAGGASTDTQYF. CDR3 DNA: TGTGCCAGCAGCCCCAGTGCGGGGGGTGCTAGCACAGATACGCAGTATTTT.

This clonotype was seen ten or more times. The V and J genes are TRBV20-1 and TRBJ2-1; TRBD2 agrees at 11 bases. Germline trimming cut 4 bases from V and 2 bases from J; bases unmatched to any gene: 13. Germline assignment: CDR1 DFQATT and CDR2 SNEGSKA (reference sequence). The CDR3 length is 18 residues. In DNA form, the CDR3 reads TGCAGTGCTAAGCCGGGACTAGCGGCAGAAAAGCCCTACAATGAGCAGTTCTTC. This gives the protein CSAKPGLAAEKPYNEQFF.

The rearrangement uses TRBV7-2 and TRBJ1-3; D gene unclear. The germline gives CDR1 SGHTA, CDR2 FQGNSA. The CDR3 contains 16 residues. Between the trimmed V and J ends, which lost 1 base and 2 bases, there was a span of 12 bases. CDR3 amino acids: CASSLVGREAGNTIYF. The CDR3 region has the DNA TGTGCCAGCAGCTTAGTGGGAAGGGAGGCTGGAAACACCATATATTTT.

Remarks on this clonotype: The junction departs from the called germline gene at one end, perhaps through a read error. The rearrangement links TRBV6-1 to TRBJ2-1; D gene uncertain. The V gene's germline CDR1 is MNHNS and CDR2 SASEGT. The length of the CDR3 is 12 residues. The DNA of the CDR3 is TGTGCCAGCACCAACGCCCTCAATGAGCGGTTCTTC. It specifies CASTNALNERFF.

This clonotype was observed at least ten times. The rearrangement uses TRBV7-9 and TRBJ2-1, with unresolved D. The germline CDR1 and CDR2 sequences are SEHNR and FQNEAQ (reference sequence). CDR3 length: 12 residues. The V and J ends lost 5 bases and 10 bases respectively, with 12 bases between them. The CDR3 loop is CASSGREGEQFF. The CDR3 DNA follows: TGTGCCAGCAGCGGACGAGAAGGCGAGCAGTTCTTC.

The V call is TRBV29-1, the J call TRBJ2-3; 8 bases are shared with TRBD1. The CDR3 has 16 residues. With 4 bases clipped from V and 2 bases from J, the junction kept 11 bases outside the gene matches. CDR1 and CDR2 (germline): SQVTM, ANQGSEA. The chain's CDR3 is CSVGEDREYLTDTQYF. Written as DNA, the CDR3 is TGCAGCGTTGGTGAGGACAGGGAATATCTCACAGATACGCAGTATTTT.

V is TRBV20-1 and J is TRBJ2-3; perhaps TRBD2 as D (6 bases). Deletions cut 4 bases from V and 2 bases from J, with 16 bases between. The germline V gene has CDR1 DFQATT and CDR2 SNEGSKA (reference sequence). The CDR3 spans 15 residues. The CDR3 DNA reads TGCAGTGCTACGGGAGAGACTCTTTTCACAGATACGCAGTATTTT. Encoded protein: CSATGETLFTDTQYF.

V gene TRBV12-2 combines with J gene TRBJ1-1. TRBV12-2 is a pseudogene. The CDR3 has 19 amino acids. Here the CDR3 DNA reads TGTGCAAGTCGCTTAGAGGTGCCGGTAGGGATTAGGGAGAACACTGAAGCTTTCTTT. Protein product: CASRLEVPVGIRENTEAFF.

This clonotype has more than one count but fewer than ten. This chain joins TRBV25-1 and TRBJ2-2; 8 nucleotides line up with TRBD1. V lost 9 bases, J lost 4 bases, and 7 bases stayed unmatched. The germline V gene encodes CDR1 MGHDK and CDR2 SYGVNS. The length of the CDR3 is 14 residues. The DNA of the CDR3 is TGTGCCAGTACGACAGGGGCGGTCACCGGGGAGCTGTTTTTT. Amino acid sequence: CASTTGAVTGELFF. The variable domain in full, completed from reference TRBV25-1 and TRBJ2-2, reads EADIYQTPRYLVIGTGKKITLECSQTMGHDKMYWYQQDPGMELHLIHYSYGVNSTEKGDLSSESTVSRIRTEHFPLTLESARPSHTSQYLCASTTGAVTGELFFGEGSRLTVL.

V and J are TRBV20-1 and TRBJ2-5; D unresolved. Deletions cut 3 bases from V and 2 bases from J, with 7 bases between. Per the germline V gene, CDR1 is DFQATT and CDR2 is SNEGSKA (reference sequence). This CDR3 spans 12 amino acids. The CDR3 DNA is TGCAGTGCTAGTTCGGGTCAAGAGACCCAGTACTTC. Residues: CSASSGQETQYF.

The chain uses TRBV20-1 and TRBJ2-7; tentatively, D is TRBD1 or TRBD2 (5 bases each). V lost 1 base, J lost 3 bases, and 13 bases lay in between. CDR1 and CDR2 (germline): DFQATT, SNEGSKA (reference sequence). The CDR3 length is 14 residues. CDR3 DNA sequence: TGCAGTGCTAGAGCTTCGGGACGTGGCTACGAGCAGTACTTC. Translation: CSARASGRGYEQYF.

This clonotype was found many times. The gene calls are TRBV12-3 or TRBV12-4 and TRBJ2-7; a weak D match, TRBD2 (6 bases). The V end lost 5 bases, the J end lost 0 bases, and 14 bases lay between the germline ends. This CDR3 has 15 amino acids. The CDR3 sequence: CASSPPGLYSYEQYF. As DNA, the CDR3 is TGTGCCAGCAGTCCCCCGGGACTCTACTCCTACGAGCAGTACTTC.

This clonotype was counted at least ten times. The V and J genes are TRBV15 and TRBJ2-2; D is perhaps TRBD2 (6 bases). Trimming shortened V by 2 bases and J by 7 bases, and 17 bases separated the two germline ends. CDR1 and CDR2 from the germline V gene are LNHNV and YYDKDF (reference sequence). The CDR3 has 16 amino acids. The CDR3 region is CATSRFPKGRSGELFF. The DNA of the CDR3 is TGTGCCACCAGCAGATTCCCAAAAGGGAGGAGCGGGGAGCTGTTTTTT.

The gene calls are TRBV30 and TRBJ1-1, with D hard to call. The CDR3 totals 10 residues. Germline CDR1 and CDR2: GTSNPN and SVGIG (reference sequence). V lost 2 bases, J lost 6 bases, and 4 bases lay in between. For the CDR3, the DNA is TGTGCCTGGAGTATAGCTGAAGCTTTCTTT. Translated, it gives CAWSIAEAFF.

This clonotype appeared many times. The rearrangement joins TRBV12-3 or TRBV12-4 to TRBJ2-3, with TRBD2 matching 12 bases. There are 19 residues in the CDR3. The trim removed 7 bases at V and 3 bases at J, leaving 17 bases unmatched. The DNA for the CDR3 is TGTGCCAGCAAGGGGCAGACTAGCGGGAGTTCGGGTGGTACAGATACGCAGTATTTT. This translates into CASKGQTSGSSGGTDTQYF.

This sequence joins TRBV9 and TRBJ2-7, with 10 bases lining up with TRBD1. CDR1 SGDLS and CDR2 YYNGEE come from the germline V gene. Losses at the gene ends were 3 bases for V and 3 bases for J; bases not matched to a gene: 6. This CDR3 comprises 15 residues. The CDR3 protein is CASSAGTGENYEQYF. DNA for the CDR3: TGTGCCAGCAGCGCCGGGACAGGGGAGAACTACGAGCAGTACTTC.

V is TRBV5-1 and J is TRBJ1-1, with a tentative D call TRBD1 (6 bases). The CDR3 length is 14 residues. The V gene lost 5 bases and the J gene lost 0 bases, with 11 bases spanning the gap. The germline V gene encodes CDR1 SGHRS and CDR2 YFSETQ. DNA for the CDR3: TGCGCCAGCAGTGACGGACAGTTGAACACTGAAGCTTTCTTT. It translates to CASSDGQLNTEAFF. The whole variable domain, filled in from reference TRBV5-1 and TRBJ1-1, reads KAGVTQTPRYLIKTRGQQVTLSCSPISGHRSVSWYQQTPGQGLQFLFEYFSETQRNKGNFPGRFSGRQFSNSRSEMNVSTLELGDSALYLCASSDGQLNTEAFFGQGTRLTVV.

In this sample, this clonotype turned up a few times. The rearrangement uses TRBV6-2 or TRBV6-3 and TRBJ2-2; 11 bases map to TRBD2. There are 16 residues in the CDR3. Germline V gene data show CDR1 as MNHEY and CDR2 as SVGEGT. Unmatched junction bases numbered 7, after V lost 7 bases and J lost 3 bases. CDR3 in amino acids: CASTDLLAGDTGELFF. Here the CDR3 DNA reads TGTGCCAGCACCGATCTACTAGCGGGAGACACCGGGGAGCTGTTTTTT.

This clonotype occurred a few times. V and J are TRBV29-1 and TRBJ2-2; D ambiguous. CDR3 length equals 15 residues. Trimming removed 1 base at V and 5 bases at J, with 14 bases between. Germline V CDR1 and CDR2: SQVTM, ANQGSEA. CDR3 amino acids: CSVEASLTRTGELFF. The DNA for the CDR3 is TGCAGCGTTGAAGCCTCACTGACCCGGACCGGGGAGCTGTTTTTT.

This clonotype was recorded many times. V and J are TRBV12-3 or TRBV12-4 and TRBJ1-1, with 9 nucleotides matching TRBD1. V lost 5 bases to trimming and J lost 5 bases; unmatched junction nucleotides: 3. The CDR3 sequence is 13 residues long. CDR3 loop: CASSRQGVTEAFF. CDR3 in DNA: TGTGCCAGCAGTAGACAGGGGGTGACTGAAGCTTTCTTT.

This clonotype was counted ten times or more. A much larger clone lies one base from this, so it may be a read error. The V gene is TRBV4-3, the J gene TRBJ2-2, with D perhaps matching TRBD2 (5 bases). CDR3 length: 17 residues. Looked up from germline, CDR1 is LGHNA and CDR2 is YSLEER. CDR3 residues: CASSQESPPGNTGELLF. The CDR3 region has the DNA TGCGCCAGCAGCCAAGAATCACCCCCCGGGAACACCGGGGAGCTGCTTTTT.

The chain recombines TRBV6-1 with TRBJ1-5; no clear D. The CDR3 runs to 14 residues. V lost 6 bases, J lost 3 bases, and 12 bases lay in between. The germline CDR1 and CDR2 sequences are MNHNS and SASEGT. As DNA, the CDR3 is TGTGCCAGCAGACCTGGACCGAACAATCAGCCCCAGCATTTT. Its protein is CASRPGPNNQPQHF.

This clonotype has a handful of counts. The chain joins TRBV11-1 to TRBJ1-1; D uncertain. Germline CDR1 is SGHAT and CDR2 is FQDESV (reference sequence). The V end lost 5 bases, the J end lost 3 bases, and 28 bases lay between the germline ends. The CDR3 is 19 amino acids. The CDR3 DNA is TGTGCCAGCAGCCGACCCCCTGGAACCTCCCCGGGGAGATACACTGAAGCTTTCTTT. Protein product: CASSRPPGTSPGRYTEAFF. Full variable domain (remainder filled in from reference TRBV11-1 and TRBJ1-1): EAEVAQSPRYKITEKSQAVAFWCDPISGHATLYWYRQILGQGPELLVQFQDESVVDDSQLPKDRFSAERLKGVDSTLKIQPAELGDSAMYLCASSRPPGTSPGRYTEAFFGQGTRLTVV.